This T cell receptor (beta chain) came from a study of Ad26.COV2.S vaccination and SARS-CoV-2 variants. For the study at large: Of the COV1001 trial arms, the Ad26.COV2.S arm included the donor. Intramuscular Ad26.COV2.S at 5x10^10 or 1x10^11 viral particles. Study findings and constraints: Vaccine and placebo groups showed comparable non-spike TCR breadth. Spike-specific TCR breadth ran higher among vaccine recipients than placebo recipients.

Germline values: CDR1 MNHEY, CDR2 SVGEGT. V lost 4 bases to trimming and J lost 2 bases; unmatched junction nucleotides: 6. CDR3 size: 15 residues. Sequencing used immunoSEQ multiplex PCR; TCRdb keeps in-frame clones, though not all of them. The sample carries more than 350,000 clones, approximately 92% recorded once. To note about this clone: The antigen remains unidentified.

Treatment here: around 19 received Ad26.COV2.S at low or high dose, single or two shots; several received placebo; per-sample allocation not given. The study sampled participants on day 63 after the first vaccine or placebo injection. The sample consisted of peripheral blood, taken in a trial of Ad26.COV2.S vaccine versus placebo. The receptor comes from a person aged 18 to 65 who received the Ad26.COV2.S COVID-19 vaccine or a placebo. This sequence joins TRBV6-2 or TRBV6-3 and TRBJ2-3; 7 nucleotides match TRBD2. The DNA of the CDR3 is TGTGCCAGCAGTTCCGCGGGAGCAAACACAGATACGCAGTATTTT. Encoded protein: CASSSAGANTDTQYF.